A selection of T cell receptor beta chains follows, all from one sample in a study of cytomegalovirus exposure and HLA in healthy donors. TCRdb's table, derived via immunoSEQ multiplex PCR, lists solely in-frame clones and lacks some. The table includes 200,000 or so clones, around nine tenths detected once. The sequenced sample was PBMCs. Receptor source: a woman aged 18-29 years in good health and CMV-seronegative. The CDR3 runs from the conserved cysteine through the conserved F or W. Each record gives: D gene, V gene, J gene, clone size, CDR3 length, CDR3 protein, CDR3 DNA. A D gene is named only where the DNA matches it firmly. A clone size is listed for some rows: how often the clone was seen (once, few, many), or a class if it is expanded.

d_call: .; v_call: TRBV2; j_call: TRBJ2-7; clone_size: .; cdr3_length: 13; cdr3_aa: CASSVGLAYEQYF; cdr3_nt: TGTGCCAGCAGTGTGGGGCTAGCCTACGAGCAGTACTTC
d_call: TRBD1; v_call: TRBV11-2; j_call: TRBJ2-7; clone_size: .; cdr3_length: 16; cdr3_aa: CASSHDLGDRVYEQYF; cdr3_nt: TGTGCCAGCAGCCATGATCTAGGGGACAGGGTATACGAGCAGTACTTC
d_call: TRBD1; v_call: TRBV6-1; j_call: TRBJ1-1; clone_size: .; cdr3_length: 14; cdr3_aa: CASTGQVRDTEAFF; cdr3_nt: TGTGCCAGCACCGGACAGGTAAGGGACACTGAAGCTTTCTTT
d_call: TRBD2; v_call: TRBV4-1; j_call: TRBJ2-7; clone_size: .; cdr3_length: 13; cdr3_aa: CASSQTGGGEQYF; cdr3_nt: TGCGCCAGCAGCCAAACCGGGGGGGGCGAGCAGTACTTC
d_call: TRBD1; v_call: TRBV6-5; j_call: TRBJ2-7; clone_size: .; cdr3_length: 15; cdr3_aa: CASTLLGTGAYEQYF; cdr3_nt: TGTGCCAGCACCCTACTAGGGACAGGGGCCTACGAGCAGTACTTC
d_call: TRBD2; v_call: TRBV4-2; j_call: TRBJ2-7; clone_size: few; cdr3_length: 15; cdr3_aa: CASSQETSGSYEQYF; cdr3_nt: TGTGCCAGCAGCCAAGAGACTAGCGGTTCCTACGAGCAGTACTTC
d_call: .; v_call: TRBV4-1; j_call: TRBJ1-5; clone_size: .; cdr3_length: 16; cdr3_aa: CASSQDSGLGNQPQHF; cdr3_nt: TGCGCCAGCAGCCAAGACTCAGGGTTGGGCAATCAGCCCCAGCATTTT
d_call: .; v_call: TRBV27; j_call: TRBJ2-7; clone_size: .; cdr3_length: 13; cdr3_aa: CASSLRGSYEQYF; cdr3_nt: TGTGCCAGCAGTTTAAGAGGGAGTTACGAGCAGTACTTC
d_call: .; v_call: TRBV27; j_call: TRBJ2-1; clone_size: .; cdr3_length: 16; cdr3_aa: CASSLGLAPKNDEQFF; cdr3_nt: TGTGCCAGCAGTTTAGGTCTAGCCCCAAAAAACGATGAGCAGTTCTTC
d_call: .; v_call: TRBV27; j_call: TRBJ2-5; clone_size: .; cdr3_length: 17; cdr3_aa: CASSLSMRGVREKTQYF; cdr3_nt: TGTGCCAGCAGTTTATCGATGCGCGGGGTCAGGGAAAAGACCCAGTACTTC
d_call: TRBD2; v_call: TRBV5-1; j_call: TRBJ2-3; clone_size: .; cdr3_length: 16; cdr3_aa: CASSSGLAPSTDTQYF; cdr3_nt: TGCGCCAGCAGCTCGGGACTAGCGCCTAGCACAGATACGCAGTATTTT
d_call: .; v_call: TRBV28; j_call: TRBJ2-2; clone_size: once; cdr3_length: 16; cdr3_aa: CASSLYAGRGPGELFF; cdr3_nt: TGTGCCAGCAGTTTATATGCCGGGAGGGGGCCCGGGGAGCTGTTTTTT
d_call: .; v_call: TRBV28; j_call: TRBJ2-2; clone_size: few; cdr3_length: 11; cdr3_aa: CASGQIGELFF; cdr3_nt: TGTGCCAGTGGACAAATCGGGGAGCTGTTTTTT
d_call: TRBD1; v_call: TRBV7-9; j_call: TRBJ2-5; clone_size: .; cdr3_length: 15; cdr3_aa: CASSGSRDREKTQYF; cdr3_nt: TGTGCCAGCAGCGGTTCCCGGGACAGGGAAAAGACCCAGTACTTC
d_call: .; v_call: TRBV14; j_call: TRBJ2-1; clone_size: once; cdr3_length: 14; cdr3_aa: CASSQDLSYNEQFF; cdr3_nt: TGTGCCAGCAGCCAAGACCTTTCCTACAATGAGCAGTTCTTC
d_call: TRBD2; v_call: TRBV2; j_call: TRBJ2-1; clone_size: .; cdr3_length: 15; cdr3_aa: CASTPTSGSIDEQFF; cdr3_nt: TGTGCCAGCACCCCGACTAGCGGGAGTATCGATGAGCAGTTCTTC
d_call: TRBD2; v_call: TRBV28; j_call: TRBJ2-1; clone_size: .; cdr3_length: 18; cdr3_aa: CASIPGLAEFDSYNEQFF; cdr3_nt: TGTGCCAGCATCCCGGGACTAGCGGAATTCGATTCCTACAATGAGCAGTTCTTC
d_call: TRBD1; v_call: TRBV4-1; j_call: TRBJ1-2; clone_size: .; cdr3_length: 16; cdr3_aa: CASSQERGQGAYGYTF; cdr3_nt: TGCGCCAGCAGCCAAGAACGAGGACAGGGGGCTTATGGCTACACCTTC
d_call: .; v_call: TRBV28; j_call: TRBJ1-1; clone_size: .; cdr3_length: 12; cdr3_aa: CASSSQNTEAFF; cdr3_nt: TGTGCCAGCAGTTCACAGAACACTGAAGCTTTCTTT
d_call: .; v_call: TRBV6-1; j_call: TRBJ2-3; clone_size: .; cdr3_length: 15; cdr3_aa: CASRAYGGSTDTQYF; cdr3_nt: TGTGCCAGCAGGGCGTACGGGGGTAGCACAGATACGCAGTATTTT
d_call: .; v_call: TRBV28; j_call: TRBJ2-7; clone_size: .; cdr3_length: 15; cdr3_aa: CASSFLGGGSYEQYF; cdr3_nt: TGTGCCAGCAGTTTCCTTGGGGGAGGATCCTACGAGCAGTACTTC
d_call: .; v_call: TRBV6-6; j_call: TRBJ1-4; clone_size: once; cdr3_length: 14; cdr3_aa: CASSYAGDSEKLFF; cdr3_nt: TGTGCCAGCAGTTACGCAGGGGATAGTGAAAAACTGTTTTTT